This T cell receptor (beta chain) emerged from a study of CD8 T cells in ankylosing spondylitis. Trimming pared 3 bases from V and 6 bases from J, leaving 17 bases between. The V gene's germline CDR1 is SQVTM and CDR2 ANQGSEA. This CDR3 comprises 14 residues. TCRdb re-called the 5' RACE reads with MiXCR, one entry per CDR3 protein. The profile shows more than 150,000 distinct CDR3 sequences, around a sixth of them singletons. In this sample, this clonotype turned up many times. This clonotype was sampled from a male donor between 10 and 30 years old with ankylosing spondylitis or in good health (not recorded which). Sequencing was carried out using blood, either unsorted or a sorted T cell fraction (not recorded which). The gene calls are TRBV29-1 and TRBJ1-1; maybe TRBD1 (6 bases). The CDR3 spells CSVEGAGRVAEAFF. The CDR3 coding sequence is TGCAGCGTTGAGGGGGCCGGCAGGGTCGCTGAAGCTTTCTTT.